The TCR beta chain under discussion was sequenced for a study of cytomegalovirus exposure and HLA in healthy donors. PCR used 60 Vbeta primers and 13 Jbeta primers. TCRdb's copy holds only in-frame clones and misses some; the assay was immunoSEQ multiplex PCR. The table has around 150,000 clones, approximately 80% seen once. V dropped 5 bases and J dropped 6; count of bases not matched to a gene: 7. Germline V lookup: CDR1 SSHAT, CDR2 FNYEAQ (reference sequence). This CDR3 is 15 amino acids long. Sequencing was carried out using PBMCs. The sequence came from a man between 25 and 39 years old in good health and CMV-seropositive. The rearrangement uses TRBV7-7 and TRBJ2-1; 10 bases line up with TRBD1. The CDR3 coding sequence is TGTGCCAGCAGCAAGCGGACAGGGGGATTCAATGAGCAGTTCTTC. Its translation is CASSKRTGGFNEQFF.